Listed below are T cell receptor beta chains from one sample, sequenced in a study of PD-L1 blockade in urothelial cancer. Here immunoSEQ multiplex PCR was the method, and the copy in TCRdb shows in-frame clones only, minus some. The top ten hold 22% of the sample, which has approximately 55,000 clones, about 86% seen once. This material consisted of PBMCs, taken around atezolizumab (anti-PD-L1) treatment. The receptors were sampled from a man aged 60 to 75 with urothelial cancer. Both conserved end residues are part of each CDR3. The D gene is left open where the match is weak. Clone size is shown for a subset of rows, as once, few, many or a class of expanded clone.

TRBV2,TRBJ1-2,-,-,CASLQQGVAGYTF,TGTGCCAGTCTCCAACAGGGAGTAGCTGGCTACACCTTC
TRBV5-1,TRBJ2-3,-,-,CASSPRPGSSTDTQYF,TGCGCCAGCAGCCCCCGGCCGGGATCTAGCACAGATACGCAGTATTTT
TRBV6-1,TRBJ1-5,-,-,CASSDTGQPQHF,TGTGCCAGCAGTGATACGGGTCAGCCCCAGCATTTT
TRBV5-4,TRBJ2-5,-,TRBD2,CASSLPSGGQETQYF,TGTGCCAGCAGCTTGCCCAGCGGGGGCCAAGAGACCCAGTACTTC
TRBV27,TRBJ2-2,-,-,CASSPLAARLANTGELFF,TGTGCCAGCAGTCCCCTGGCTGCGCGGCTTGCGAACACCGGGGAGCTGTTTTTT
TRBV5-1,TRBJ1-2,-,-,CASSLEGIAAGYTF,TGCGCCAGCAGCTTGGAGGGGATAGCAGCTGGCTACACCTTC
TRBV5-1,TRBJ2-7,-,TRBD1,CASSRSGQSYEQYF,TGCGCCAGCAGCCGCTCGGGACAGTCCTACGAGCAGTACTTC
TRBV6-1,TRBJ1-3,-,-,CASRGGDGGASGNTIYF,TGTGCCAGCCGTGGAGGGGATGGAGGGGCTTCGGGAAACACCATATATTTT
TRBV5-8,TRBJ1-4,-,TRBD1,CASSFSLRAGGEKLFF,TGTGCCAGCAGCTTTTCCCTCCGGGCAGGGGGTGAAAAACTGTTTTTT
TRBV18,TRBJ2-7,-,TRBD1,CASSPYLGQGVGEQYF,TGTGCCAGCTCACCATACTTAGGACAGGGTGTTGGCGAGCAGTACTTC
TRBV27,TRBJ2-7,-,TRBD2,CASSLSGTSGSPSSYEQYF,TGTGCCAGCAGTTTATCGGGGACTAGCGGGAGTCCCAGCTCCTACGAGCAGTACTTC
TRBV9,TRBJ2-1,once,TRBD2,CASRGLASNEQFF,TGTGCCAGCAGGGGACTAGCGTCTAATGAGCAGTTCTTC
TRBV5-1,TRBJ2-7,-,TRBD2,CASSRGLYSYEQYF,TGCGCCAGCAGTCGGGGACTATACTCCTACGAGCAGTACTTC
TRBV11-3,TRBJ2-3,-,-,CASSLLAGSDTQYF,TGTGCCAGCAGCTTACTCGCAGGGTCAGATACGCAGTATTTT
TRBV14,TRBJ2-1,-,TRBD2,CASSQEQRGGQFF,TGTGCCAGCAGCCAAGAACAGCGGGGTGGGCAGTTCTTC